This TCR beta chain is from a study of T-cell reconstitution after alpha-beta-depleted transplantation in children. Findings of the study overall: About two months after transplant, alpha-beta T cells reportedly came from several hundred expanded graft clones. Newly produced T cells mostly provided counts and TCRbeta diversity after one year, as hyperexpanded clones declined.

The V gene's germline CDR1 is SGHVS and CDR2 FNYEAQ. Trimming removed 2 bases at V and 0 bases at J, with 7 bases between. CDR3 length equals 14 residues. Unique molecular identifiers were used in preparing the TCRbeta library. TCRdb itself ran the PCR reads through MiXCR, one entry per CDR3 protein. The sample records around 700,000 distinct CDR3 sequences, over 10% being singletons. Of note for this clonotype: The antigen remains undetermined.

The sample here was PBMCs, taken before TCRalphabeta/CD19-depleted stem cell transplant. The receptor was isolated from a girl aged 2-15 years with congenital amegakaryocytic thrombocytopenia, due to receive a stem cell transplant. The chain is built from TRBV7-6 and TRBJ2-5; D gene ambiguous. The CDR3 sequence: CASSLLKYQETQYF. The CDR3 nucleotides are TGTGCCAGCAGCTTATTAAAGTACCAAGAGACCCAGTACTTC.